This TCR beta chain emerged from a study of T cell responses to AZD1222 COVID-19 vaccine. On this clone: Antigen: not known.

Points from the study as a whole: There were repertoire samples only from the period after the peak T cell response. Reportedly, nearly half the spike-specific TCRs target unmutated variant regions. Spike-specific TCR breadth and depth both grew after two AZD1222 doses.

This table comes from immunoSEQ multiplex PCR, and its TCRdb copy is limited to in-frame clones, with some not included. The data contain roughly 110,000 clones, 80% to 85% of them singletons. This CDR3 spans 14 amino acids. V was pared by 6 bases and J by 2 bases, with 13 bases between. CDR1 is MNHEY, CDR2 SVGAGI, per germline. The clonotype originates from an adult in good health. The chain uses TRBV6-5 and TRBJ1-2; D unclear. Material: peripheral blood, obtained on day 0 of AZD1222 vaccination. CDR3: CASRRAGINYGYTF. CDR3 nucleotides: TGTGCCAGCAGAAGAGCGGGGATCAACTATGGCTACACCTTC.